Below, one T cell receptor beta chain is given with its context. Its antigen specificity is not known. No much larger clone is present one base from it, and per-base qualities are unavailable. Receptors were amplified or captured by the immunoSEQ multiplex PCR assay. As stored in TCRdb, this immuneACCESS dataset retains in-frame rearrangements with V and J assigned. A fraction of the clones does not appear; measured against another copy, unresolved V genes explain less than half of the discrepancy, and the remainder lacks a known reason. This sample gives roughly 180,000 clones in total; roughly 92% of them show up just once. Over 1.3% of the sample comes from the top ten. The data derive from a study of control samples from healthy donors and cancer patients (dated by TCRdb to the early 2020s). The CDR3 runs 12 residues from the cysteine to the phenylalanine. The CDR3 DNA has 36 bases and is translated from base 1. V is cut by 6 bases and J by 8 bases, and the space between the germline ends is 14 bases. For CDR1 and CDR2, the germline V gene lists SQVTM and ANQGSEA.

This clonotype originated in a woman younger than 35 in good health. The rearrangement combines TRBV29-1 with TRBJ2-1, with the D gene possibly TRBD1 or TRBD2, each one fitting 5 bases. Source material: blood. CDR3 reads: CSVGTSGDEQFF. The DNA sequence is TGCAGCGTGGGGACCTCTGGGGATGAGCAGTTCTTC.